The rows below give T cell receptor beta chains drawn from one sample of a study of T-cell memory formation after mild COVID-19. TCRdb recomputed calls from the 5' RACE reads with MiXCR, one row per CDR3 protein. This sample yields roughly 130,000 distinct CDR3 sequences, of which 5% to 6.5% are seen a single time; over 2% belongs to the top ten. The specimen was PBMCs or a T cell subset sorted from them (not recorded which). The receptors here all came from an adult woman who had mild COVID-19 (a few samples of this study predate the infection). Cell type and time point are not known. CDR3s include the opening cysteine and the closing phenylalanine or tryptophan. A D gene is named only where the DNA matches it firmly. Clone sizes are given selectively: once, few, many, or a class where the clone is expanded.

j_gene,v_gene,abundance,d_gene,CDR3aa,CDR3nt
TRBJ2-3,TRBV11-2,.,TRBD2,CASSPAGTSGGAGDTQYF,TGTGCCAGCAGCCCCGCCGGGACTAGTGGGGGGGCGGGAGATACGCAGTATTTT
TRBJ1-5,TRBV4-1,.,.,CASSQVLAPNQPQHF,TGCGCCAGCAGCCAAGTCCTGGCCCCCAATCAGCCCCAGCATTTT
TRBJ2-1,TRBV7-8,.,.,CASSFRASYNEQFF,TGTGCCAGCAGCTTTAGGGCCTCCTACAATGAGCAGTTCTTC
TRBJ2-7,TRBV20-1,few,TRBD2,CSAQTSGRSYEQYF,TGCAGTGCCCAGACTAGCGGCCGCTCCTACGAGCAGTACTTC
TRBJ1-2,TRBV12-3/TRBV12-4,.,.,CASSFQPGESYGYTF,TGTGCCAGCAGTTTTCAACCAGGGGAGAGCTATGGCTACACCTTC
TRBJ2-2,TRBV5-1,many,.,CASRGDPNTGELFF,TGCGCCAGCAGGGGAGACCCGAACACCGGGGAGCTGTTTTTT
TRBJ2-1,TRBV5-1,.,.,CASSSRWQGEGEQFF,TGCGCCAGCAGCTCGAGGTGGCAGGGTGAAGGTGAGCAGTTCTTC
TRBJ1-2,TRBV20-1,few,TRBD1,CSARQGAIGYTF,TGCAGTGCTAGACAGGGGGCGATTGGCTACACCTTC
TRBJ2-1,TRBV10-3,few,.,CAISEVAAADEQFF,TGTGCCATCAGTGAGGTAGCGGCCGCCGATGAGCAGTTCTTC
TRBJ2-7,TRBV12-3/TRBV12-4,many,TRBD1,CASSHSTGDEQYF,TGTGCCAGCAGCCATTCGACAGGGGACGAGCAGTACTTC
TRBJ2-1,TRBV5-1,.,.,CASSLPIRGLRVQFF,TGCGCCAGCAGCTTGCCCATCCGGGGCCTAAGGGTGCAGTTCTTC
TRBJ2-1,TRBV12-3/TRBV12-4,few,TRBD2,CASRIAGGRYEQFF,TGTGCCAGCAGGATAGCGGGGGGGCGATATGAGCAGTTCTTC
TRBJ2-1,TRBV7-7,few,.,CASSLGGTNEQFF,TGTGCTAGCAGCTTAGGGGGAACGAATGAGCAGTTCTTC
TRBJ2-1,TRBV12-3/TRBV12-4,many,.,CASSPGNEQFF,TGTGCCAGCAGTCCAGGGAATGAGCAGTTCTTC
TRBJ1-5,TRBV6-1,few,.,CASSEAKVAGGAGGNQPQHF,TGTGCCAGCAGTGAAGCGAAAGTTGCGGGAGGGGCGGGCGGCAATCAGCCCCAGCATTTT
TRBJ1-6,TRBV18,.,.,CASSRDIDNSPLHF,TGTGCCAGCTCTCGGGACATCGATAATTCACCCCTCCACTTT
TRBJ1-4,TRBV3-1,.,TRBD1,CASSQASATGIEKLFF,TGTGCCAGCAGCCAAGCGTCAGCGACAGGGATTGAAAAACTGTTTTTT
TRBJ2-5,TRBV3-1,.,TRBD2,CASSQREGAQETQYF,TGTGCCAGCAGCCAGCGGGAGGGAGCTCAAGAGACCCAGTACTTC
TRBJ1-1,TRBV29-1,many,.,CSVEPLAGANTEAFF,TGCAGCGTTGAACCCTTAGCAGGGGCCAACACTGAAGCTTTCTTT
TRBJ2-1,TRBV7-2,.,TRBD1,CASSLDWGQSYNEQFF,TGTGCCAGCAGCTTAGACTGGGGACAGAGTTACAATGAGCAGTTCTTC
TRBJ2-1,TRBV7-2,medium-sized,TRBD2,CASSLGGLPLQEQFF,TGTGCCAGCAGCTTGGGGGGACTACCTCTTCAAGAGCAGTTCTTC
TRBJ1-2,TRBV20-1,.,.,CSASARTVLVGYTF,TGCAGTGCTAGCGCGCGGACAGTGCTCGTTGGCTACACCTTC
TRBJ2-5,TRBV24-1,few,.,CAIRGATETQYF,TGTGCCATCCGGGGGGCAACAGAGACCCAGTACTTC
TRBJ2-5,TRBV20-1,many,.,CSVETGVAETQYF,TGCAGTGTTGAGACCGGGGTGGCAGAGACCCAGTACTTC
TRBJ2-3,TRBV7-6,many,.,CASSLARNAGDTQYF,TGTGCCAGCAGCTTAGCGCGAAATGCAGGAGATACGCAGTATTTT
TRBJ2-3,TRBV7-6,.,TRBD1,CASSAVGQGGADTQYF,TGTGCCAGCAGCGCAGTGGGACAGGGCGGGGCAGATACGCAGTATTTT
TRBJ2-1,TRBV28,many,.,CASSLTRSEQFF,TGTGCCAGCAGTTTAACTAGATCTGAGCAGTTCTTC
TRBJ2-3,TRBV5-5,many,.,CASSFLAGQGPDTQYF,TGTGCCAGCAGCTTCCTAGCGGGACAGGGACCAGATACGCAGTATTTT
TRBJ1-5,TRBV12-3/TRBV12-4,few,.,CASSLARGALANQPQHF,TGTGCCAGCAGTTTAGCGCGGGGGGCCCTCGCCAATCAGCCCCAGCATTTT
TRBJ2-2,TRBV3-1,.,TRBD2,CASSQLPGTRNTGELFF,TGTGCCAGCAGCCAACTACCCGGGACTAGGAACACCGGGGAGCTGTTTTTT
TRBJ2-1,TRBV10-3,.,TRBD2,CAIGPAGDLNEQFF,TGTGCCATCGGTCCCGCGGGGGATTTAAATGAGCAGTTCTTC
TRBJ2-1,TRBV2,.,.,CASSLSTVFNEQFF,TGTGCCAGCAGTCTATCTACAGTCTTCAATGAGCAGTTCTTC
TRBJ2-1,TRBV18,.,.,CASSPPMVHEQFF,TGTGCCAGCTCACCACCGATGGTCCATGAGCAGTTCTTC
TRBJ1-1,TRBV5-1,few,.,CASSPRAGAGGHTEAFF,TGCGCCAGCAGCCCCCGGGCAGGTGCGGGTGGGCACACTGAAGCTTTCTTT
TRBJ2-5,TRBV30,few,.,CAWSLAETQYF,TGTGCCTGGAGTCTTGCCGAGACCCAGTACTTC
TRBJ2-7,TRBV7-9,.,.,CASSLYAGRSYEQYF,TGTGCCAGCAGCTTGTATGCGGGGCGCAGCTACGAGCAGTACTTC
TRBJ2-2,TRBV20-1,few,.,CSARPGQNTGELFF,TGCAGTGCTCGGCCGGGGCAGAACACCGGGGAGCTGTTTTTT
TRBJ1-2,TRBV20-1,.,.,CSATPGVYGYTF,TGCAGTGCTACCCCGGGGGTCTATGGCTACACCTTC
TRBJ2-6,TRBV11-3,few,TRBD2,CASSSGLAGYSGANVLTF,TGTGCCAGCAGCTCGGGACTAGCGGGGTACTCTGGGGCCAACGTCCTGACTTTC
TRBJ2-1,TRBV9,.,TRBD2,CASSGGRASGSYNEQFF,TGTGCCAGCAGCGGGGGGAGGGCTAGCGGGTCCTACAATGAGCAGTTCTTC
TRBJ2-5,TRBV11-2,many,.,CASKGRETQYF,TGTGCCAGCAAGGGGAGGGAGACCCAGTACTTC
TRBJ2-7,TRBV23-1,many,TRBD2,CASSHPLSGTSYEQYF,TGCGCCAGCAGTCATCCCCTTAGCGGGACCTCCTACGAGCAGTACTTC
TRBJ1-2,TRBV7-8,.,.,CASSPRTQNYCYTF,TGTGCCAGCAGCCCCCGGACCCAGAACTATTGCTACACCTTC
TRBJ1-2,TRBV12-3/TRBV12-4,.,.,CASSLYLGNYGYTF,TGTGCCAGCAGTTTATATCTGGGAAACTATGGCTACACCTTC
TRBJ2-1,TRBV20-1,.,.,CSATGTGGRRNEQFF,TGCAGTGCTACCGGGACGGGGGGCCGCAGGAATGAGCAGTTCTTC
TRBJ1-5,TRBV12-3/TRBV12-4,.,.,CASSRRGPQHF,TGTGCCAGCAGCCGTAGAGGGCCCCAGCATTTT
TRBJ2-1,TRBV10-3,few,.,CAISRNFSNEQFF,TGTGCCATCAGTAGGAACTTTTCCAATGAGCAGTTCTTC
TRBJ2-3,TRBV9,few,TRBD1,CASSVEDRGRDTQYF,TGTGCCAGCAGCGTAGAAGACAGGGGGAGAGATACGCAGTATTTT
TRBJ2-7,TRBV7-3,many,.,CASSLGGSFRDEQYF,TGTGCCAGCAGCTTAGGCGGGTCATTTCGGGACGAGCAGTACTTC
TRBJ1-2,TRBV6-5,many,.,CASRPYGDYGYTF,TGTGCCAGCAGACCCTACGGGGACTATGGCTACACCTTC
TRBJ1-2,TRBV27,few,.,CASTERGSSNYGYTF,TGTGCCAGCACCGAACGGGGCAGTTCGAACTATGGCTACACCTTC
TRBJ2-2,TRBV6-6,.,.,CASSYSVTVGTRELFF,TGTGCCAGCAGTTACTCCGTGACAGTTGGAACCAGGGAGCTGTTTTTT
TRBJ2-3,TRBV12-3/TRBV12-4,.,.,CASSILRLQYF,TGTGCCAGCAGTATACTTAGGCTGCAGTATTTT
TRBJ2-4,TRBV5-1,.,.,CASSLVGGQAKNIQYF,TGCGCCAGCAGCTTGGTCGGAGGACAAGCCAAAAACATTCAGTACTTC
TRBJ2-6,TRBV7-2,many,.,CASSVNPLDSGANVLTF,TGTGCCAGCAGTGTAAATCCTCTGGATTCTGGGGCCAACGTCCTGACTTTC
TRBJ2-1,TRBV4-3,.,TRBD2,CASSQASSGTYNEQFF,TGCGCCAGCAGCCAAGCTTCTAGCGGGACATACAATGAGCAGTTCTTC
TRBJ2-3,TRBV20-1,many,.,CSATRTAWADTQYF,TGCAGTGCTACCCGGACAGCCTGGGCAGATACGCAGTATTTT
TRBJ2-5,TRBV4-1,.,.,CASSQRGQSETQYF,TGCGCCAGCAGCCAACGGGGTCAATCAGAGACCCAGTACTTC
TRBJ2-1,TRBV7-8,many,TRBD2,CASSFRRLGRDNEQFF,TGTGCCAGCAGCTTTCGGCGGTTAGGGAGGGACAATGAGCAGTTCTTC
TRBJ2-5,TRBV20-1,.,TRBD2,CSAARLAGGKQETQYF,TGCAGTGCTGCCCGACTAGCGGGGGGAAAACAAGAGACCCAGTACTTC